Detailed here is one TCR beta chain. Its target is not known. This sample stems from a study of blood T cells in healthy people across ages. Notes on the study in general: Per million T cells, TCR beta diversity dropped about linearly as age rose. Relative to aged donors, long-lived donors carried more naive CD4+ cells and displayed higher diversity. Diversity was estimated from one million T cells, and these estimates were considered underestimates.

Using a J-beta primer mix together with a sample-barcoded 5' primer, a second PCR was run for roughly 7 to 11 cycles. MiXCR, run by TCRdb on the 5' RACE reads, gives a single entry per CDR3 protein. Of 550,000 to 700,000 distinct CDR3 sequences listed, 25% to 30% are singletons. Germline V lookup: CDR1 MNHNY, CDR2 SVGAGI (reference sequence). CDR3 size: 15 residues. Losses at the gene ends were 6 bases for V and 3 bases for J; bases not matched to a gene: 5. This chain links TRBV6-6 with TRBJ1-1; 12 bases agree with TRBD1. The sequence came from a woman in her seventies in good health. The sequencing sample was made of blood. The DNA for the CDR3 is TGTGCCAGCAGCGGGACAGGGGGCCAGGACACTGAAGCTTTCTTT. It encodes CASSGTGGQDTEAFF.